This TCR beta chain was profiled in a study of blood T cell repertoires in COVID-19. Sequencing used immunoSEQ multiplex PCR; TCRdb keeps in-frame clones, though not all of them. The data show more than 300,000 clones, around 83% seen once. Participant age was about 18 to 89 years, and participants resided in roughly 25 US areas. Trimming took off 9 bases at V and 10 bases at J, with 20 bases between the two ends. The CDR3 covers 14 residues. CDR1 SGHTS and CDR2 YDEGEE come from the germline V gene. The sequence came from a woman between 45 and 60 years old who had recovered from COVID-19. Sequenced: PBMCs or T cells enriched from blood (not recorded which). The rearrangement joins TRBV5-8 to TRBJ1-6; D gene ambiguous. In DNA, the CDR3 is TGTGCCACCCAGCTCGGGTCACGGGGATCACCCCTCCACTTT. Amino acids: CATQLGSRGSPLHF. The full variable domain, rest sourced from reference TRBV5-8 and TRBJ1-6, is EAGVTQSPTHLIKTRGQQATLRCSPISGHTSVYWYQQALGLGLQFLLWYDEGEERNRGNFPPRFSGRQFPNYSSELNVNALELEDSALYLCATQLGSRGSPLHFGNGTRLTVT.